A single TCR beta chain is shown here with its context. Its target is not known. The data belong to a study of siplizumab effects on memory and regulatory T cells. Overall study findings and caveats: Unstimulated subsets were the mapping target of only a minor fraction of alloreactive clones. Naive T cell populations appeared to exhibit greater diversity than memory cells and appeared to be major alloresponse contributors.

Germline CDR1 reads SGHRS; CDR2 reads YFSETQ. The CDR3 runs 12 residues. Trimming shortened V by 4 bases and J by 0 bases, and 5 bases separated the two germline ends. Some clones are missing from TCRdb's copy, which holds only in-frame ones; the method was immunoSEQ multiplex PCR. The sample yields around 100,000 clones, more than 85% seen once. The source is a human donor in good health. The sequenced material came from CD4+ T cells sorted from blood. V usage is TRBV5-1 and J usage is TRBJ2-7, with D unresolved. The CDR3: CASSASSYEQYF. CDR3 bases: TGCGCCAGCAGCGCCAGCTCCTACGAGCAGTACTTC.